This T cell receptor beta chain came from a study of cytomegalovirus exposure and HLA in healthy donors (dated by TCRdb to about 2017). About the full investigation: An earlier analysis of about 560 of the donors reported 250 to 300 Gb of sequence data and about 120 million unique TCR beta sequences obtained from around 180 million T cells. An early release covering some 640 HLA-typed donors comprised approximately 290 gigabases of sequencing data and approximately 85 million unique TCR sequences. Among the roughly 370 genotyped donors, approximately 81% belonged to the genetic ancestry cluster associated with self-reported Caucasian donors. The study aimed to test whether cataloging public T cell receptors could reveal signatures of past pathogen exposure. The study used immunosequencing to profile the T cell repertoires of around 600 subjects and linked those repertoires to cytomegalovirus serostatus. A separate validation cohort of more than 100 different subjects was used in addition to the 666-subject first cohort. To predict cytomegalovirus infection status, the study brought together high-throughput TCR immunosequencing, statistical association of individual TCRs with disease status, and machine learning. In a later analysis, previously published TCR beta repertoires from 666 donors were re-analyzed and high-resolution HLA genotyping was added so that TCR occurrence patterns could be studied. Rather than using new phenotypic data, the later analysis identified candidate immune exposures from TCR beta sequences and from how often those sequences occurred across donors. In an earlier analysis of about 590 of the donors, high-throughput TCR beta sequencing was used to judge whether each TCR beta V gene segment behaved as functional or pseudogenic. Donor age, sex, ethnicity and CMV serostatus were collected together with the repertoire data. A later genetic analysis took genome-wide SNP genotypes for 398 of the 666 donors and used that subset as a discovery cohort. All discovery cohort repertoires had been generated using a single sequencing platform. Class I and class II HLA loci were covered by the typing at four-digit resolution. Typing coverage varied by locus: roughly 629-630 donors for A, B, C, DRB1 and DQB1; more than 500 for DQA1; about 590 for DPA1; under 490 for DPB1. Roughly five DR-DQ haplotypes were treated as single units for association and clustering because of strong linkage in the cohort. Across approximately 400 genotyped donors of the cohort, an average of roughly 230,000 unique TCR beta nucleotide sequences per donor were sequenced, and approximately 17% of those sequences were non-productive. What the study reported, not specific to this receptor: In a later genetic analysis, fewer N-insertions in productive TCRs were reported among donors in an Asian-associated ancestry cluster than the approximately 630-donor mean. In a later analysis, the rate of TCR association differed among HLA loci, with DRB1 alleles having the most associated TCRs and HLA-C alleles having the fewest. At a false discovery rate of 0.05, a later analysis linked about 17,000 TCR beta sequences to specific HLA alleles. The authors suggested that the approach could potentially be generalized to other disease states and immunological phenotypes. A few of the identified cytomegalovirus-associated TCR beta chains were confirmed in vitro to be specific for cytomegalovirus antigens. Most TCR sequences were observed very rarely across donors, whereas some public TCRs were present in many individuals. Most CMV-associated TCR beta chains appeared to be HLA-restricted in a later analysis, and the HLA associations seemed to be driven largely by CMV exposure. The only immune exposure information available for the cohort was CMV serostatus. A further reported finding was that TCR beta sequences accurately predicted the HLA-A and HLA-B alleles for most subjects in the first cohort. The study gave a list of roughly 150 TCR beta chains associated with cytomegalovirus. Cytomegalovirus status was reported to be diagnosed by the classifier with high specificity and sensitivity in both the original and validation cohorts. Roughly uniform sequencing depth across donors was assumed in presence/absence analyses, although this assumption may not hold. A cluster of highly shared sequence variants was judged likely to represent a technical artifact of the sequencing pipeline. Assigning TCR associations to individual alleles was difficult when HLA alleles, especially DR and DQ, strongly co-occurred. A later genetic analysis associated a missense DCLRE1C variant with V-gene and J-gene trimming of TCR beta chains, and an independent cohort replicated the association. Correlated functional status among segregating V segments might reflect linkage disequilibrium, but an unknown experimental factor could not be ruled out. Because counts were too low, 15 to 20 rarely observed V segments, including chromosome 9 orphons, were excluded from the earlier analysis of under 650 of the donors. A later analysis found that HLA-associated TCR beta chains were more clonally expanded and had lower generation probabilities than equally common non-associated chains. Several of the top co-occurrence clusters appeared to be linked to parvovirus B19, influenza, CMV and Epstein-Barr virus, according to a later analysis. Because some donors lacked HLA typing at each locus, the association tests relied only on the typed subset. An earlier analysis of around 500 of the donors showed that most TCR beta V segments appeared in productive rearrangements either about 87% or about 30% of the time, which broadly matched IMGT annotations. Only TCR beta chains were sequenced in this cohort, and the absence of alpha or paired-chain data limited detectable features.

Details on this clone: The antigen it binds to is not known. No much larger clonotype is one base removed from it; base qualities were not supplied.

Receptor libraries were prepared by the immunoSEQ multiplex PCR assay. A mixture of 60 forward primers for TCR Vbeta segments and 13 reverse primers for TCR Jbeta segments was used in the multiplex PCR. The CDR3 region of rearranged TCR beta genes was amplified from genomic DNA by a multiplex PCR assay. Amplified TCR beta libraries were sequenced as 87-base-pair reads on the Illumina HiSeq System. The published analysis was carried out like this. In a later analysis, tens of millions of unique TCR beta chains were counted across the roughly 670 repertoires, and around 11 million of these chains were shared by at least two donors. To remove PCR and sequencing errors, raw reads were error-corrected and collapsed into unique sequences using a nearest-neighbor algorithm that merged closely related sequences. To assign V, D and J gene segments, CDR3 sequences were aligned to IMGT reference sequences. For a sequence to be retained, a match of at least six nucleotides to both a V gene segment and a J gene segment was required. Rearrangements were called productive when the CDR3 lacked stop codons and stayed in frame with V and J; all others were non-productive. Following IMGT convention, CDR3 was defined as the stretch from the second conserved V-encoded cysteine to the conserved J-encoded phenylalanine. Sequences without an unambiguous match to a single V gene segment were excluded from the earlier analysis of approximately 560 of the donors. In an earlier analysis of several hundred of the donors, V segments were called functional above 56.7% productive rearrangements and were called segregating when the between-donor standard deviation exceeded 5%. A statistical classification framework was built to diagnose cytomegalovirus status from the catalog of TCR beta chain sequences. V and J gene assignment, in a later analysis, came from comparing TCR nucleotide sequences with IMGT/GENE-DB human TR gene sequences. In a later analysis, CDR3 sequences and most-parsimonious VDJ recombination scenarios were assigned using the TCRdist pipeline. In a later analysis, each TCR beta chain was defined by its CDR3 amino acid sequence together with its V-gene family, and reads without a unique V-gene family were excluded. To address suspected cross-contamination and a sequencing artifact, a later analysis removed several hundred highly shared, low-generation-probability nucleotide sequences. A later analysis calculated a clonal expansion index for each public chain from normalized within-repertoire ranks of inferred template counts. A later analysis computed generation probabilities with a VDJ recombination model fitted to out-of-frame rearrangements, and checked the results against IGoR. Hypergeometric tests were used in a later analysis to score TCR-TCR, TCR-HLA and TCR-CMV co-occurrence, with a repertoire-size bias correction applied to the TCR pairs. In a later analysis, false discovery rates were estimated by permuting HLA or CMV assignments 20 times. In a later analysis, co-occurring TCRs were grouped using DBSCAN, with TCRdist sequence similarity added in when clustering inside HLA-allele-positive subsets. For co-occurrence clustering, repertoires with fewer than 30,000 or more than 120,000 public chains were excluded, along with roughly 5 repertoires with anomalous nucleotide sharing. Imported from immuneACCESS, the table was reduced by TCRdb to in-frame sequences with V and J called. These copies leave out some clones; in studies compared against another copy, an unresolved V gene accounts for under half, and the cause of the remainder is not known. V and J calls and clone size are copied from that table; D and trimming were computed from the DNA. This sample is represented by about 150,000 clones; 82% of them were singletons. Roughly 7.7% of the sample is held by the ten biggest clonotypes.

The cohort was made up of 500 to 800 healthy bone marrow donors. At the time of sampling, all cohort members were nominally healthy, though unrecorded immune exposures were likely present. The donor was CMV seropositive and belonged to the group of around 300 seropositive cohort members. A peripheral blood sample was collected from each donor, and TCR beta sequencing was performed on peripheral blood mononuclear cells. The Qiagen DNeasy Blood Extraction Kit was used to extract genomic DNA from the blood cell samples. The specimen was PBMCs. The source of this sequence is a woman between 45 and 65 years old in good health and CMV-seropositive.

The CDR3 loop reads CASSQGLDRNEQFF. The DNA sequence follows: TGCGCCAGCAGCCAAGGGCTAGACCGGAATGAGCAGTTCTTC. This receptor chain uses TRBV4-1 and TRBJ2-1, with the D gene not clear enough to name. V and J are truncated by 1 base and 7 bases respectively, leaving an intervening sequence of 11 bases. Inclusive of the bounding cysteine and phenylalanine, the CDR3 is 14 residues long. Just the 42-base CDR3 DNA is kept, in frame starting at base 1. For CDR1 and CDR2, the germline V gene lists MGHRA and YSYEKL.